The T cell receptor beta chain under discussion was sequenced for a study of beta chain features in type 1 diabetes. Across the study: Cell yields, gender and age were comparable in patients and healthy donors. Findings of the study overall: HLA effects on TCRB rearrangement stayed unresolved here. VDJ junctions sequenced from type 1 diabetes patients showed fewer insertions and more deletions. A moderate, significant TCRB CDR3 shortening appeared in type 1 diabetes across four CD4+ subsets.

The investigators reverse transcribed all of the isolated RNA, so they sequenced expressed TCRB transcripts. Sequencing was performed with immunoSEQ multiplex PCR; in TCRdb, only in-frame clones are kept and a portion is missing. In the table there are under 850,000 clones, roughly 12% of which are singletons. A word on this clone: The antigen remains undetermined.

V gave up 9 bases and J gave up 0 bases, with 9 bases separating them. Germline CDR1 SGHRS, CDR2 YFSETQ. The CDR3 is 13 residues long. The clonotype was recovered from a man aged 18-30 years with type 1 diabetes. The sequenced sample was naive CD4+ T cells from blood. The J gene is TRBJ2-2, the V gene TRBV5-1, with D perhaps matching TRBD2 (5 bases). CDR3 sequence: CAIRGPNTGELFF. Written as DNA, the CDR3 is TGCGCCATACGAGGGCCGAACACCGGGGAGCTGTTTTTT.